Presented here are 2 T cell receptor beta chains from one specimen sequenced in a study of cytomegalovirus exposure and HLA in healthy donors. PCR used 60 Vbeta primers and 13 Jbeta primers. TCRdb's table, derived via immunoSEQ multiplex PCR, lists solely in-frame clones and lacks some. Of about 90,000 clones in the sample, more than 65% are singletons; the top ten hold 15% to 20%. Specimen: PBMCs. These receptors came from a woman aged 18-35 years in good health and CMV-seropositive.

This clone appeared a few times. J is TRBJ2-1 and V is TRBV11-3, with 10 bases fitting TRBD2. Germline trimming cut 3 bases from V and 4 bases from J; bases unmatched to any gene: 3. Germline assignment: CDR1 SGHNT and CDR2 YENEEA. This CDR3 is built from 15 residues. The CDR3 loop reads CASSFSGGKYNEQFF. CDR3 in DNA: TGTGCCAGCAGCTTTAGCGGGGGGAAATACAATGAGCAGTTCTTC.

The genes are TRBV9 and TRBJ2-7; 10 nucleotides match TRBD2. V was pared by 2 bases and J by 5 bases, with 4 bases of the junction left unmatched. The CDR3 is 14 amino acids. Germline assignment: CDR1 SGDLS and CDR2 YYNGEE. CDR3 in amino acids: CASSVSGRPHEQYF. Written as DNA, the CDR3 is TGTGCCAGCAGCGTTAGCGGGAGGCCCCACGAGCAGTACTTC.